This T cell receptor (beta chain) comes out of a study of vaccination and CD4 T cells after COVID-19. Across the whole study: Drawing of post-COVID samples took place a median roughly 92 days after diagnosis (range 35 to 161).

Sequenced with the Oncomine TCR Beta short-read assay was DNA taken from cultured CD4+ T cells. TCRdb used MiXCR to reprocess the PCR reads, holding one entry per CDR3 protein. Among over 20,000 distinct CDR3 sequences listed, about 48% were seen once. This clonotype was seen only a few times. What it recognizes is unknown. The treatment is: roughly 10-day PBMC culture with coronavirus spike peptide pools or control peptides (ViraFEST assay). Input material: CD4+ T cells from blood, cultured in vitro. The sequence was collected from a human donor who had recovered from COVID-19.

CDR3 in DNA: TGTGCCAGTAGTATCGGGCAGGGGACGGGTACGCAGTATTTT. Its translation: CASSIGQGTGTQYF. This chain joins TRBV19 and TRBJ2-3, with a weak D call TRBD1 (6 bases). The CDR3 is made up of 14 amino acids. Trimming took off 3 bases at V and 8 bases at J, with 15 bases between the two ends. Germline V lookup: CDR1 LNHDA, CDR2 SQIVND (reference sequence).